This is a list of T cell receptor beta chains from one sample in a study of blood T cell repertoires in COVID-19. The data were produced by immunoSEQ multiplex PCR, yet TCRdb's version contains in-frame clones alone and is incomplete. The table has under 200,000 clones, roughly 87% seen once. The sequenced material came from peripheral blood. Receptors were obtained from a man between 60 and 75 years old with active or convalescent COVID-19. Each CDR3 is given with its conserved first and last residue. The order of the fields is clone size, J gene, V gene, D gene, CDR3 DNA, CDR3 protein. The D gene is left open where the match is weak. Not every row has a clone size; where given, it reads once, few, many or a size class.

NA TRBJ2-1 TRBV2 TRBD2 TGTGCCAGCAGACCTACCCTAGCGGGGGGGCCGAGTGAGCAGTTCTTC CASRPTLAGGPSEQFF
NA TRBJ2-3 TRBV14 TRBD1 TGTGCCAGCAGCCTGATAGGACAGGGGAGAGATACGCAGTATTTT CASSLIGQGRDTQYF
few TRBJ2-1 TRBV12-2 NA TGTGCAAGTCGCTTAGAACACCGAGGCTATAATGAGCAGTTCTTC CASRLEHRGYNEQFF
once TRBJ1-5 TRBV19 NA TGTGCCAGTAGTAAGGGACTCCGTAGCAATCAGCCCCAGCATTTT CASSKGLRSNQPQHF
NA TRBJ2-7 TRBV10-3 NA TGTGCCATCAGCATAGACGGGGCCTACGAGCAGTACTTC CAISIDGAYEQYF
NA TRBJ1-2 TRBV6-2/TRBV6-3 NA TGTGCCAGCAGTGAGAGGGAATCGGGCTACACCTTC CASSERESGYTF
NA TRBJ2-3 TRBV27 TRBD2 TGTGCCAGCAGTCCGTGGGGGGGAGAGGATACGCAGTATTTT CASSPWGGEDTQYF
NA TRBJ1-2 TRBV19 NA TGTGCCAGTAGTATAGATGGCCAGGCCTATGGCTACACCTTC CASSIDGQAYGYTF
NA TRBJ1-1 TRBV2 NA TGTGCCAGCAACGGACAGTTGAACACTGAAGCTTTCTTT CASNGQLNTEAFF
NA TRBJ1-6 TRBV12-3/TRBV12-4 NA TGTGCCAGCAGACCGGACAGTTACTCACCCCTCCACTTT CASRPDSYSPLHF
NA TRBJ2-7 TRBV2 TRBD1 TGTGCCAGCGAGGGACAGAGTCGCGAGCAGTACTTC CASEGQSREQYF
NA TRBJ2-5 TRBV19 TRBD1 TGTGCCAGTAGTATGGACAGGGGGATAGGGGAGACCCAGTACTTC CASSMDRGIGETQYF
NA TRBJ1-3 TRBV6-5 NA TGTGCCACCCTCCTGGAGGGCTCTGGAAACACCATATATTTT CATLLEGSGNTIYF
once TRBJ2-7 TRBV19 TRBD1 TGTGCCAGCCGCGACAGGGGTCATGCCTACGAGCAGTACTTC CASRDRGHAYEQYF
NA TRBJ2-1 TRBV6-6 NA TGTGCCAGCAGCCCAGGCGTTAATGAGCAGTTCTTC CASSPGVNEQFF
NA TRBJ2-7 TRBV19 NA TGTGCCAGTAGTCGCGGCCCTGACAGCACCACCGAGCAGTACTTC CASSRGPDSTTEQYF
once TRBJ1-2 TRBV9 NA TGTGCCAGCAGCGTAGACACCAACTATGGCTACACCTTC CASSVDTNYGYTF
NA TRBJ1-1 TRBV19 TRBD1 TGTGCCAGTAGTAACGACAGGGTTGATGGAAACACTGAAGCTTTCTTT CASSNDRVDGNTEAFF
NA TRBJ2-1 TRBV3-1/TRBV3-2 NA TGTGCCAGCAGCCAAGCCCGGTTAGAGCAGTTCTTC CASSQARLEQFF
NA TRBJ2-7 TRBV28 NA TGTGCCAGCAGTTTATATCCGGGATCCTACGAGCAGTACTTC CASSLYPGSYEQYF
NA TRBJ1-1 TRBV12-3/TRBV12-4 NA TGTGCCAGCAGTTTACGGGCAGGAGGGGAAGCTTTCTTT CASSLRAGGEAFF
NA TRBJ1-6 TRBV2 TRBD1 TGTGCCAGCAGTGCGGACAGGGTCCGTTCACCCCTCCACTTT CASSADRVRSPLHF
NA TRBJ2-1 TRBV6-5 NA TGTGCCAGCACTTTGCGGGGCGGTGAGCAGTTCTTC CASTLRGGEQFF
NA TRBJ2-2 TRBV7-2 NA TGTGCCAGCAGCAGGACTGCGAACACCGGGGAGCTGTTTTTT CASSRTANTGELFF
NA TRBJ1-1 TRBV11-3 NA TGTGCCAGCAGCTTAGATCCGGGGGGATACACTGAAGCTTTCTTT CASSLDPGGYTEAFF
NA TRBJ2-2 TRBV19 NA TGTGCCACTTATGGAGGCTCTTCCTACACCGGGGAGCTGTTTTTT CATYGGSSYTGELFF
NA TRBJ1-5 TRBV4-1 NA TGCGCCAGCAGCCAAGCTTTATTACCGCCAGGGTTCAGCAATCAGCCCCAGCATTTT CASSQALLPPGFSNQPQHF
NA TRBJ1-1 TRBV5-1 TRBD1 TGCGCCAGCAGCTTCTCAGGGGGTATGAACACTGAAGCTTTCTTT CASSFSGGMNTEAFF
NA TRBJ2-5 TRBV24-1 TRBD1 TGTGCCACCAGTGATTTGAAGGGGGCTCAAGAGACCCAGTACTTC CATSDLKGAQETQYF
NA TRBJ2-7 TRBV7-9 NA TGTGCCAGCAGCTCGCGGGTACGACGGGGCGAGCAGTACTTC CASSSRVRRGEQYF
once TRBJ2-2 TRBV19 NA TGTGCCAGTAGTATGAAGGGGTCGGACACCGGGGAGCTGTTTTTT CASSMKGSDTGELFF
NA TRBJ2-6 TRBV25-1 NA TGTGCCAGCAGTGCGGGGTCTGGGGCCAACGTCCTGACTTTC CASSAGSGANVLTF